This is a list of T cell receptor beta chains from one sample in a study of beta chain features in type 1 diabetes. TCRdb's copy holds only in-frame clones and misses some; the assay was immunoSEQ multiplex PCR. The sample includes about 620,000 clones, roughly a sixth of them seen just once. Sequenced input: naive CD4+ T cells from blood. The receptors derive from a man aged 18 to 29 in good health. CDR3s include the opening cysteine and the closing phenylalanine or tryptophan. Fields, in order: D gene, J gene, clone size, V gene, CDR3 protein, CDR3 DNA. D genes are given only for firm matches. Clone size is not always given. Where it is, it says once, few, many or a class for expanded clones.

D: -; J: TRBJ2-2; size: -; V: TRBV5-1; CDR3: CASSLGPTNTGELFF; DNA: TGCGCCAGCAGCCTGGGACCGACGAACACCGGGGAGCTGTTTTTT
D: -; J: TRBJ1-1; size: -; V: TRBV29-1; CDR3: CSVGQGDTEAFF; DNA: TGCAGCGTTGGGCAGGGCGACACTGAAGCTTTCTTT
D: -; J: TRBJ1-2; size: few; V: TRBV7-2; CDR3: CASSLELRLANYGYTF; DNA: TGTGCCAGCAGCTTAGAACTCAGGTTAGCTAACTATGGCTACACCTTC
D: -; J: TRBJ1-2; size: -; V: TRBV7-2; CDR3: CASSLRFGWGDINYGYTF; DNA: TGTGCCAGCAGCTTAAGATTCGGCTGGGGGGACATAAACTATGGCTACACCTTC
D: TRBD2; J: TRBJ2-7; size: -; V: TRBV10-3; CDR3: CAISGGLAYEQYF; DNA: TGTGCCATCAGTGGGGGACTAGCCTACGAGCAGTACTTC
D: TRBD1; J: TRBJ1-2; size: -; V: TRBV5-4; CDR3: CASSPETGRPPGGYGYTF; DNA: TGTGCCAGCAGCCCGGAGACAGGGCGTCCTCCAGGAGGCTATGGCTACACCTTC
D: TRBD2; J: TRBJ2-3; size: -; V: TRBV10-3; CDR3: CAISDLAGSLGHTTQYF; DNA: TGTGCCATCAGTGATCTAGCGGGGTCCCTGGGACACACTACGCAGTATTTT
D: -; J: TRBJ1-1; size: few; V: TRBV9; CDR3: CASTQGLGTEAFF; DNA: TGTGCCAGCACTCAGGGGTTGGGCACTGAAGCTTTCTTT
D: -; J: TRBJ1-1; size: -; V: TRBV7-8; CDR3: CASSPWRNAMNTEAFF; DNA: TGTGCCAGCAGCCCCTGGCGAAATGCCATGAACACTGAAGCTTTCTTT
D: -; J: TRBJ2-6; size: few; V: TRBV5-1; CDR3: CASSLEGGANVLTF; DNA: TGCGCCAGCAGCTTGGAAGGAGGGGCCAACGTCCTGACTTTC
D: -; J: TRBJ2-6; size: few; V: TRBV4-1; CDR3: CASSQEGVTGANVLTF; DNA: TGCGCCAGCAGCCAAGAAGGGGTCACTGGGGCCAACGTCCTGACTTTC
D: -; J: TRBJ2-1; size: few; V: TRBV14; CDR3: CASSQVASVPYEQFF; DNA: TGTGCCAGCAGCCAAGTTGCGAGCGTTCCCTATGAGCAGTTCTTC
D: -; J: TRBJ1-5; size: few; V: TRBV7-8; CDR3: CASSLARGQNQPQHF; DNA: TGTGCCAGCAGCTTAGCAAGAGGCCAGAATCAGCCCCAGCATTTT
D: TRBD1; J: TRBJ1-1; size: few; V: TRBV19; CDR3: CASSQPGTVNTEAFF; DNA: TGTGCCAGTAGCCAGCCCGGGACAGTTAACACTGAAGCTTTCTTT
D: -; J: TRBJ1-5; size: -; V: TRBV4-1; CDR3: CASSQPKDRSNQPQHF; DNA: TGCGCCAGCAGCCAACCTAAAGACAGGTCCAATCAGCCCCAGCATTTT
D: -; J: TRBJ1-5; size: few; V: TRBV6-5; CDR3: CASSYRAGAQPQHF; DNA: TGTGCCAGCAGTTACAGGGCAGGGGCCCAGCCCCAGCATTTT
D: TRBD2; J: TRBJ2-7; size: few; V: TRBV7-2; CDR3: CASSLVGGSQVSSYEQYF; DNA: TGTGCCAGCAGCTTAGTGGGCGGGAGTCAGGTCAGCTCCTACGAGCAGTACTTC